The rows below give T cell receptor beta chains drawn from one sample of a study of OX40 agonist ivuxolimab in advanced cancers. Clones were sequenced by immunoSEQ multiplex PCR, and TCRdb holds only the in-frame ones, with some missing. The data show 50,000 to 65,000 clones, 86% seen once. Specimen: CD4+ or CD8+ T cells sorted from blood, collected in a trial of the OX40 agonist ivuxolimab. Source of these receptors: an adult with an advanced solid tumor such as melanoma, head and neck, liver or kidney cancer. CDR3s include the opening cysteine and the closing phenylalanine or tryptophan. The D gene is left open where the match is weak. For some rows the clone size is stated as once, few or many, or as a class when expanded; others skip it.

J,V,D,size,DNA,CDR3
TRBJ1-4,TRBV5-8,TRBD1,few,TGTGCCAGCAGCTTGGGCCGACAGGGAGGCGGTGAAAAACTGTTTTTT,CASSLGRQGGGEKLFF
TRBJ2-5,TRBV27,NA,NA,TGTGCCAGCAGTTGGGGACGGACCGCAGAGACCCAGTACTTC,CASSWGRTAETQYF
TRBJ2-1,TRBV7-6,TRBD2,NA,TGTGCCAGCAGCGGACTAGCGGGGGCTAATGAGCAGTTCTTC,CASSGLAGANEQFF
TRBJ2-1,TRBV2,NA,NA,TGTGCCAGCAGTGAGGGCTTGGGGAATGAGCAGTTCTTC,CASSEGLGNEQFF
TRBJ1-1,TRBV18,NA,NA,TGTGCCAGCTCACCAATGGGAGGTGTGAACACTGAAGCTTTCTTT,CASSPMGGVNTEAFF
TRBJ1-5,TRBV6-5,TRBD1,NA,TGTGCCAGCAGCACCGGGACAGGCCCTGAGCCCCAGCATTTT,CASSTGTGPEPQHF
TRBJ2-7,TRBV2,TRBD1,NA,TGTGCCAGCACCAAACAGGGGGCAGGCTACGAGCAGTACTTC,CASTKQGAGYEQYF
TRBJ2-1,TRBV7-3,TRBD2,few,TGTGCCAGCAGCTTACTTGCGGGGGGGTCCTTTTATGAGCAGTTCTTC,CASSLLAGGSFYEQFF
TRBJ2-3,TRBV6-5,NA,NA,TGTGCCAGCAGGGCAGGGGTGGGCACAGATACGCAGTATTTT,CASRAGVGTDTQYF
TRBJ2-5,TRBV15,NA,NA,TGTGCCACCAGCAGAGATTGGGAAGAGACCCAGTACTTC,CATSRDWEETQYF
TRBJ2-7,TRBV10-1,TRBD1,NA,TGCGCCAGCAGTCTGGGACAGGGAGGGGGATCAGACCAGTACTTC,CASSLGQGGGSDQYF
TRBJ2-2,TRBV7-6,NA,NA,TGTGCCAGCAGCCCCGGGACTTTCACCGGGGAGCTGTTTTTT,CASSPGTFTGELFF
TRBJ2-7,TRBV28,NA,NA,TGTGCCAGCAGTCTGCGAAGATCCGAGCAGTACTTC,CASSLRRSEQYF
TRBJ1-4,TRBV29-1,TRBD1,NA,TGCAGCGTTGTGGGCAGGGACAGGGAAAAACTGTTTTTT,CSVVGRDREKLFF
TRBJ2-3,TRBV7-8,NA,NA,TGTGCCAGCAGCTCCCTGGTAGATACGCAGTATTTT,CASSSLVDTQYF
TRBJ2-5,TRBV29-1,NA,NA,TGCAGCGTTGACAGGGGAGAAGAGACCCAGTACTTC,CSVDRGEETQYF
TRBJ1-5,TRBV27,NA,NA,TGTGCCAGCCGGTACTCGGGACATTTGGGTAGCAATCAGCCCCAGCATTTT,CASRYSGHLGSNQPQHF
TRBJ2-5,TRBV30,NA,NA,TGTGCCTGGAGGGACCAAGAAGAGTCCCAGTACTTC,CAWRDQEESQYF
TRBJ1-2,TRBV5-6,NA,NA,TGTGCCAGCAGCTTCGCTCGAAGCTTTGGCTACACCTTC,CASSFARSFGYTF
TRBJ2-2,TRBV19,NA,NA,TGTGCCAGTAGTAAGGGCAGACCGATGAACACCGGGGAGCTGTTTTTT,CASSKGRPMNTGELFF